The 17 T cell receptor beta chains in this list originate from one sample, sequenced in a study of shared clonotypes between healthy human individuals. Measured with immunoSEQ multiplex PCR; TCRdb has only the in-frame clones, and not every one. The sample comprises some 2 million clones, 85% to 95% of which are singletons, and 0.13% rests with the top ten. Material for sequencing was naive CD4+ T cells sorted from blood. Subset reported: CD45RA+ positively selected. These receptors were taken from a man younger than 35 in good health.

The genes are TRBV13 and TRBJ1-2, with 11 bases matching TRBD1. V dropped 3 bases and J dropped 8; count of bases not matched to a gene: 5. CDR3 length: 14 residues. Germline CDR1 and CDR2: PRHDT and FYEKMQ (reference sequence). CDR3 nucleotides: TGTGCCAGCAGCTTTGGACAGGGGGCTTCCGGCTACACCTTC. It yields the protein CASSFGQGASGYTF.

This chain joins TRBV5-1 and TRBJ2-5; possible D gene TRBD2, 6 bases. CDR1 is SGHRS, CDR2 YFSETQ, per germline. The CDR3 contains 16 residues. The V and J ends lost 0 bases and 1 base respectively, with 13 bases between them. The CDR3 here is CASSLVAAGSQETQYF. DNA for the CDR3: TGCGCCAGCAGCTTGGTGGCAGCGGGTTCCCAAGAGACCCAGTACTTC.

With regard to this clone: This sample includes further DNA sequences coding for the same CDR3. CDR3 protein: CASSLSGGTYEQYF. The CDR3 nucleotides are TGCGCCAGCAGCTTGTCCGGGGGGACCTACGAGCAGTACTTC. The rearrangement uses TRBV5-1 and TRBJ2-7; 7 bases fit TRBD2. Germline V gene data show CDR1 as SGHRS and CDR2 as YFSETQ. This CDR3 has 14 residues. V trimming: 1 base; J trimming: 2 bases; junction bases outside the gene matches: 3.

The V call is TRBV2, the J call TRBJ1-4; possibly TRBD1 for D (6 bases). This CDR3 has 14 amino acids. The germline gives CDR1 SNHLY, CDR2 FYNNEI. Between the trimmed V and J ends, which lost 5 bases and 8 bases, there was a span of 15 bases. CDR3 region: CASSNRQVWEKLFF. In DNA, the CDR3 is TGTGCCAGCAGTAACCGACAGGTTTGGGAAAAACTGTTTTTT. Together with reference TRBV2 and TRBJ1-4, the CDR3 gives the full variable domain: EPEVTQTPSHQVTQMGQEVILRCVPISNHLYFYWYRQILGQKVEFLVSFYNNEISEKSEIFDDQFSVERPDGSNFTLKIRSTKLEDSAMYFCASSNRQVWEKLFFGSGTQLSVL.

The CDR3 loop reads CASSQVVGGTGELFF. The CDR3 nucleotides are TGCGCCAGCAGCCAAGTCGTTGGGGGAACCGGGGAGCTGTTTTTT. This chain joins TRBV4-3 and TRBJ2-2; D tentatively reads TRBD1 or TRBD2 (5 bases each). The CDR3 runs 15 residues. The V and J ends lost 1 base and 5 bases respectively, with 11 bases between them. Germline loops: CDR1 LGHNA, CDR2 YSLEER.

The chain is built from TRBV19 and TRBJ1-5; possible D gene TRBD1, 5 bases. Trimming pared 5 bases from V and 0 bases from J, leaving 14 bases between. Germline CDR1 LNHDA, CDR2 SQIVND (reference sequence). The CDR3 is made up of 16 amino acids. The CDR3 protein is CASSLDIGVSNQPQHF. DNA for the CDR3: TGTGCCAGTAGTCTCGATATAGGGGTTAGCAATCAGCCCCAGCATTTT. Full variable domain (missing parts from reference TRBV19 and TRBJ1-5): DGGITQSPKYLFRKEGQNVTLSCEQNLNHDAMYWYRQDPGQGLRLIYYSQIVNDFQKGDIAEGYSVSREKKESFPLTVTSAQKNPTAFYLCASSLDIGVSNQPQHFGDGTRLSIL.

The rearrangement uses TRBV21-1 and TRBJ2-7; the table assigns TRBD2, which was not confirmed against the DNA. TRBV21-1 is an annotated pseudogene. This CDR3 spans 15 amino acids. The CDR3 loop reads CASSTLAGDNYEQYF. CDR3 DNA: TGTGCCAGCAGCACCCTAGCGGGAGATAATTACGAGCAGTACTTC.

The V gene is TRBV19, the J gene TRBJ2-3, with a possible D match to TRBD2 (5 bases). The CDR3 spans 15 residues. Germline CDR1 LNHDA, CDR2 SQIVND (reference sequence). V gave up 7 bases and J gave up 0 bases, with 14 bases separating them. CDR3 in DNA: TGTGCCAGTACCCCCAGCGGACTCAGCACAGATACGCAGTATTTT. Residues: CASTPSGLSTDTQYF.

The CDR3: CASSQVYTEANQPQHF. The CDR3 DNA reads as TGCGCCAGCAGCCAAGTTTACACCGAAGCAAATCAGCCCCAGCATTTT. The chain uses TRBV4-1 and TRBJ1-5; D is unclear. CDR1 and CDR2 (germline): MGHRA, YSYEKL. This CDR3 has 16 amino acids. Deletions cut 1 base from V and 4 bases from J, with 14 bases between.

The rearrangement joins TRBV14 to TRBJ1-1; perhaps TRBD1 as D (6 bases). The germline V gene encodes CDR1 SGHDN and CDR2 FVKESK. This CDR3 is 13 amino acids long. V was shortened by 4 bases and J by 4 bases, with 10 bases between the two germline ends. The CDR3: CASSLARGTEAFF. CDR3 DNA: TGTGCCAGCAGCCTGGCCAGGGGCACTGAAGCTTTCTTT.

This clone was detected many times. The same CDR3 also results from other DNA sequences found in this sample. The chain carries TRBV18 and TRBJ2-5; no firm D call. CDR3 length equals 11 residues. V gave up 1 base and J gave up 3 bases, with 0 bases separating them. Germline V gene sequence: CDR1 KGHSH, CDR2 LQKENI. The CDR3 DNA reads as TGTGCCAGCTCACCACAAGAGACCCAGTACTTC. Protein: CASSPQETQYF. Supplemented by reference TRBV18 and TRBJ2-5, the full variable domain reads NAGVMQNPRHLVRRRGQEARLRCSPMKGHSHVYWYRQLPEEGLKFMVYLQKENIIDESGMPKERFSAEFPKEGPSILRIQQVVRGDSAAYFCASSPQETQYFGPGTRLLVL.

The genes are TRBV7-2 and TRBJ2-3; D uncertain. The CDR3 has 11 residues. Germline loops: CDR1 SGHTA, CDR2 FQGNSA. The germline V and J ends were trimmed by 8 bases and 5 bases, with 8 bases remaining between them. CDR3 nucleotide sequence: TGTGCCAGCTCAAGGGTAGATACGCAGTATTTT. It codes for CASSRVDTQYF.

The chain couples TRBV19 to TRBJ1-1; D is uncertain. V lost 4 bases and J lost 5, with 11 bases in between. CDR1 and CDR2 from the germline V gene are LNHDA and SQIVND (reference sequence). This CDR3 spans 13 amino acids. The CDR3 reads CASSTTGPTEAFF. The DNA for the CDR3 is TGTGCCAGTAGTACCACCGGACCGACTGAAGCTTTCTTT.

This chain joins TRBV5-1 and TRBJ2-1; TRBD1 is a possible D gene (6 bases). This CDR3 contains 15 residues. Trimming stripped 4 bases from V and 0 bases from J, with 11 bases between. Germline loops: CDR1 SGHRS, CDR2 YFSETQ. CDR3 protein: CASSRDIASYNEQFF. As DNA, the CDR3 is TGCGCCAGCAGCCGGGACATCGCCTCCTACAATGAGCAGTTCTTC.

A note on this clone: The sample holds other DNA sequences that translate to the same CDR3. This sequence joins TRBV5-1 and TRBJ1-5; TRBD1 matches 11 bases. V shed 4 bases and J 3 bases; nucleotides not matched to a gene: 3. Looked up from germline, CDR1 is SGHRS and CDR2 is YFSETQ. This CDR3 contains 15 residues. The CDR3 DNA follows: TGCGCCAGCAGCCCCGGACAGGGGGCCAATCAGCCCCAGCATTTT. This encodes CASSPGQGANQPQHF.

This clone has just one count. The chain combines TRBV11-3 with TRBJ2-1; the D gene could be TRBD1 or TRBD2 (5 bases each). V lost 5 bases and J 5 bases, leaving 22 bases between the germline ends. This CDR3 is built from 17 residues. CDR1 SGHNT and CDR2 YENEEA come from the germline V gene. For the CDR3, the DNA is TGTGCCAGCAGCGCAGCCCCCGGGACGCAGGAGAACAATGAGCAGTTCTTC. Its protein is CASSAAPGTQENNEQFF.

V gene TRBV4-2 combines with J gene TRBJ2-7, with D perhaps being TRBD1 or TRBD2 (6 bases each). CDR1 is LGHNA, CDR2 YNFKEQ, per germline. V was cut by 0 bases and J by 2 bases, with 11 bases left in between. The length of the CDR3 is 15 residues. The CDR3 sequence: CASSQDLGGTYEQYF. CDR3 DNA: TGTGCCAGCAGCCAAGATCTAGGGGGGACCTACGAGCAGTACTTC.